This TCR beta chain was profiled in a study of blood T cell repertoires in COVID-19. For the study at large: PBMCs, B-cell-depleted T cells, or T cells were the source of the cDNA or gDNA that made up the material.

Trimming cost V 0 bases and J 9 bases; bases outside gene matches: 8. CDR3 length: 16 amino acids. Germline assignment: CDR1 LGHNA and CDR2 YSLEER. Original handling: Estimation of nucleated cell counts was performed using reference gene primer amplification. Assay used: immunoSEQ multiplex PCR; TCRdb lists only in-frame clones, some missing. That table gives V, J and clone size, and the DNA gave D and trimming. The sample carries roughly 300,000 clones, 70% to 90% recorded once. The chain combines TRBV4-3 with TRBJ2-1; TRBD2 matches 10 bases. The sample comprised peripheral blood. The sequence came from a woman aged 50 to 65 who had recovered from COVID-19. The CDR3 DNA follows: TGCGCCAGCAGCCAAGATCTGGGACTAGCGCGATTTGAGCAGTTCTTC. Residues: CASSQDLGLARFEQFF.